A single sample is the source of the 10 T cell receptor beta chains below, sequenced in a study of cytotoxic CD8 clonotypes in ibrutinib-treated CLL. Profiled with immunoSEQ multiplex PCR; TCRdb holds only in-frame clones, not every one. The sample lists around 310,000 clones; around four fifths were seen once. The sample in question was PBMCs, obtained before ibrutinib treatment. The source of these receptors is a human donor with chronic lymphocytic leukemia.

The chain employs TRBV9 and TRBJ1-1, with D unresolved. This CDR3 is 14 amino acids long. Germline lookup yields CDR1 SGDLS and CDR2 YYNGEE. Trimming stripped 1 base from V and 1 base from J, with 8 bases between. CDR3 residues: CASSVLRTNTEAFF. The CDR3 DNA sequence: TGTGCCAGCAGCGTATTAAGGACGAACACTGAAGCTTTCTTT.

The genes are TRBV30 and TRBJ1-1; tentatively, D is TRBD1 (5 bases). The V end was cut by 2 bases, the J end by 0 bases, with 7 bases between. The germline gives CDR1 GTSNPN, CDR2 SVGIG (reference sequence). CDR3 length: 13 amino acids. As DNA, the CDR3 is TGTGCCTGGAGTCCAGGGATGAACACTGAAGCTTTCTTT. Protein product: CAWSPGMNTEAFF.

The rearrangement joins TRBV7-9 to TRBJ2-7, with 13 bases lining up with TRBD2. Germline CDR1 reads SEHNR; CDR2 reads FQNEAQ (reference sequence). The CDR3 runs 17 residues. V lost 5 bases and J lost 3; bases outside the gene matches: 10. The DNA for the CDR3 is TGTGCCAGCAGCCCTCGACTAGCGGGAGGATCCAACTACGAGCAGTACTTC. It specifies CASSPRLAGGSNYEQYF.

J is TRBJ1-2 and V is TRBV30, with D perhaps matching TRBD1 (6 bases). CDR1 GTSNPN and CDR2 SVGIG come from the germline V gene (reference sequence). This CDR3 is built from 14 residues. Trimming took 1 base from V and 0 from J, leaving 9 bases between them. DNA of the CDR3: TGTGCCTGGAGTGGACAGGTAGCTAACTATGGCTACACCTTC. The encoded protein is CAWSGQVANYGYTF.

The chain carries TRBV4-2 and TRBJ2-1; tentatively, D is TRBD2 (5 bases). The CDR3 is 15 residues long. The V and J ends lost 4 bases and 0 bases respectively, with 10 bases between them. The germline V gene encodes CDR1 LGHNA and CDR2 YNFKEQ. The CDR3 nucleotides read TGTGCCAGCAGCCCTGGGGAGACCTCCTACAATGAGCAGTTCTTC. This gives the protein CASSPGETSYNEQFF.

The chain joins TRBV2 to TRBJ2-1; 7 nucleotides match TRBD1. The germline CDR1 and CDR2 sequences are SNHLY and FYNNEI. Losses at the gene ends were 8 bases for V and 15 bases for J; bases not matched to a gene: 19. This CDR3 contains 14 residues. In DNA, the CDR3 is TGTGCCAGCGATGGCCTCAGAGAGGGGGCTTCGATGTTCTTC. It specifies CASDGLREGASMFF.

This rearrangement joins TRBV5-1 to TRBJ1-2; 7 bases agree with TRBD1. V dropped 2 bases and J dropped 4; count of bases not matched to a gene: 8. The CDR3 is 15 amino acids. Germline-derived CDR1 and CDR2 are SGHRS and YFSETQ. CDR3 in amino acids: CASSLDQGGVYGYTF. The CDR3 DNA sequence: TGCGCCAGCAGCTTAGATCAGGGGGGCGTCTATGGCTACACCTTC.

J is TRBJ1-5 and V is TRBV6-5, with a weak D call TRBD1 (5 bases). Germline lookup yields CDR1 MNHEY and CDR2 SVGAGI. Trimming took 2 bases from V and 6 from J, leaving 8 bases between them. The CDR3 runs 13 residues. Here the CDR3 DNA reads TGTGCCAGCAGTTACGCAGGGTTTCAGCCCCAGCATTTT. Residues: CASSYAGFQPQHF.

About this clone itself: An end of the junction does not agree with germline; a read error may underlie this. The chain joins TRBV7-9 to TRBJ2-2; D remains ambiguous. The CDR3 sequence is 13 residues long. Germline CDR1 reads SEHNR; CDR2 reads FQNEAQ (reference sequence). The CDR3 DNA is TGTGCCAGCAGCTCCCCGAATACCGGGGAGCTGTTTTTT. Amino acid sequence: CASSSPNTGELFF.

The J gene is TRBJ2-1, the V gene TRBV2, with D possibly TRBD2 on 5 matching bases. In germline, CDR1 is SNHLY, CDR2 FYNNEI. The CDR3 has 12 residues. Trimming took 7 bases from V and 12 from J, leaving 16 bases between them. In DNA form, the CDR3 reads TGTGCCAGCAAAGAGTCAGCCCGGGGGCAGTTCTTC. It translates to CASKESARGQFF.